This entry features one T cell receptor beta chain sequence. Its antigen is not yet known. No qualities accompany the bases; no much larger clone lies one base away. Using the deep immunoSEQ assay, multiplex PCR amplified TCR CDR3 regions from genomic DNA. For each cell subset, the extracted genomic DNA was distributed evenly across all wells of several immunoSEQ 96-well plates, and each plate served as one replicate. For sorted subsets, each replicate PCR was loaded with around 200 ng genomic DNA, equivalent to roughly 30,000 T cell genomes. The purified libraries were quantified using a Qubit 3.0 fluorometer, sized with a Bioanalyzer 2100, and then quantified again using the KAPA Library Quantification kit. Every immunoSEQ 96-well plate was sequenced on a dedicated single-read 150-cycle Illumina NextSeq 550 flow cell. Per the original workflow: Because only junctional sequences without quality scores were contained in the immunoSEQ output, filtering matching that applied to full-length reads could not be performed. Sequences were annotated with PyIR, a Python wrapper for IgBLAST v1.9, using IMGT germline references to assign V/J genes and CDR3. Any read was removed if the V/J assignment was weak (E-value above 1e-6), the CDR3 was missing, or the read contained stop codons, out-of-frame junctions, or ambiguous translated residues. V3J clonotypes were defined by identical inferred V gene, J gene, and CDR3 amino acid sequence. Percentage overlap between repertoires was calculated by dividing the number of shared unique clonotypes by the size of the smaller repertoire. RTK rarefaction, the Chao1 estimator, and Recon v2.1 estimates of unobserved clonotypes were used to assess repertoire richness. For all TCRbeta clonotypes obtained by the gDNA method from a handful of donors, generation probabilities were computed with OLGA. The table comes from immuneACCESS by way of TCRdb, which keeps in-frame sequences with V and J called. Part of the clones is missing from these tables; in studies checked, under half for an unresolved V gene and the rest for unknown reasons. V and J calls and clone size come straight from that table; D and trimming were deduced from the DNA. The sample contains approximately 1,500,000 clones, approximately 98% of them found a single time. In total, the top ten clones hold 0.45% of the sample.

This sample is part of a study of shared clonotypes between healthy human individuals (dated by TCRdb to about 2020). About the full investigation: A couple of women and a few men aged 18 to 49 years were included in the cohort. Per donor, three plates each were used for CD4 naive and CD4 memory, two for CD8 naive, and one for CD8 memory. The study deeply sequenced blood TCR repertoires of about 5 healthy adults to estimate repertoire size and the extent of clonotype sharing between individuals. Different laboratories and diverse techniques were used to prepare libraries and sequence TCR repertoires, to increase sequencing depth and limit assay-specific biases. Per donor, leukapheresis produced somewhere between about 0.9 and 10 billion PBMCs. On the study overall, not on this receptor specifically: Larger estimated clonotype richness was generally found for naive subsets than for memory subsets. Around 5.4% of naive CD4, 3.5% of naive CD8, about 2.4% of memory CD4, and 0.4% of memory CD8 clonotypes were shared across a few donors. Compared with non-shared clonotypes, clonotypes shared by all four sorted-subset donors had higher generation probabilities. Even with the large sequencing depth, rarefaction of the sorted-subset datasets indicated that sequencing was incomplete. Based on pairwise subsampling, the degree of clonotype sharing among donors was expected to be affected by sequencing depth. The genetic and exposure-history diversity represented was limited by the small number of donors. Only blood was sampled, and tissue TCR repertoires likely differ from those in blood.

Healthy HIV-negative adults with no recently reported acute infections or vaccinations were included as donors. Every donor was a Caucasian adult residing in Nashville, Tennessee, USA. Magnetic negative selection was used to enrich CD4+ T cells, after which naive cells were positively selected on CD45RA and the negative fraction became the memory subset. Blood was obtained by leukapheresis, after which PBMCs were separated by Ficoll-Histopaque density gradient centrifugation and cryopreserved in liquid nitrogen vapor phase. Analytical flow cytometry was used to check the purity and quantity of each magnetically sorted T cell population. Each sorted fraction had its genomic DNA isolated and then quantified by UV absorbance on a Nanodrop 2000c. At the junction V is shortened by 4 bases and J by 2 bases; bases outside the gene matches: 19. In the germline V gene (reference sequence), CDR1 corresponds to SGHNT and CDR2 to YYREEE. Measured from the cysteine to the phenylalanine, the CDR3 is 19 residues long. CDR3 DNA only is kept here, 57 bases in frame from base 1.

Sequenced: naive CD4+ T cells sorted from blood. In light of the paper, this sample's cell subset or site label describes: CD45RA+ positively selected. The rearrangement joined TRBV5-4 to TRBJ2-3, with 7 middle bases fitting TRBD2. The TCR comes from a man aged 30 to 39 in good health. The DNA reads as follows: TGTGCCAGCAGCGCGGGAGTAGGCAACTGGATCGGCGACACAGATACGCAGTATTTT. Translated, this gives CASSAGVGNWIGDTDTQYF.